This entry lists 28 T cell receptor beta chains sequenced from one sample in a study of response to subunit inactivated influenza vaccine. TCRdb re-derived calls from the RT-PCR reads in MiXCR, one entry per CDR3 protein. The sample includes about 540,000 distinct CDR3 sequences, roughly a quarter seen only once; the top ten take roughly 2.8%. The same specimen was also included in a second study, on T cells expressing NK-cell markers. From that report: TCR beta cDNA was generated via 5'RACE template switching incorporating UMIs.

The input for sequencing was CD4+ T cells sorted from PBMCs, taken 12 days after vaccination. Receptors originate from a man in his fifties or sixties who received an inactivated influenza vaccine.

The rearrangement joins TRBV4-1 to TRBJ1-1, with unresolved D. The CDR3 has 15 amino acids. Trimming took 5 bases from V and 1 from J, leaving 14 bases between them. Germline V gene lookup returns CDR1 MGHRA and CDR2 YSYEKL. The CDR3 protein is CASSLPWGSNTEAFF. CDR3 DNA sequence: TGCGCCAGCAGCTTACCATGGGGATCGAACACTGAAGCTTTCTTT.

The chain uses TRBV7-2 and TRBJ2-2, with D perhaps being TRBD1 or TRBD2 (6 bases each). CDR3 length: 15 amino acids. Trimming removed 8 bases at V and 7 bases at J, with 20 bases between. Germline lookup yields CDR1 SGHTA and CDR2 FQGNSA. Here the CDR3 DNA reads TGTGCCAGCTTAAAAACAGGGCCCGGGGGCGGGGAGCTGTTTTTT. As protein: CASLKTGPGGGELFF.

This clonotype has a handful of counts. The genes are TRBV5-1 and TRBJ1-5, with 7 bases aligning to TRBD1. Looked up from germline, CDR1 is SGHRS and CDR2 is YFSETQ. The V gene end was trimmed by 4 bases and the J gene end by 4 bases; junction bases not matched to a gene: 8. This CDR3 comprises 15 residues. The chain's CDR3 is CASSTGPGQNQPQHF. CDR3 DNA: TGCGCCAGCAGCACAGGGCCGGGACAGAATCAGCCCCAGCATTTT.

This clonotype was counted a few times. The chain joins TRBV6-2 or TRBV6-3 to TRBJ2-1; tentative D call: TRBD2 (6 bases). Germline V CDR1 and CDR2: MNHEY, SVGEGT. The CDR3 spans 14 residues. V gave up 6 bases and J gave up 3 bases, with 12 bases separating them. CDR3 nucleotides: TGTGCCAGCAGCCTACTAGCAGTCTACAATGAGCAGTTCTTC. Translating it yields CASSLLAVYNEQFF.

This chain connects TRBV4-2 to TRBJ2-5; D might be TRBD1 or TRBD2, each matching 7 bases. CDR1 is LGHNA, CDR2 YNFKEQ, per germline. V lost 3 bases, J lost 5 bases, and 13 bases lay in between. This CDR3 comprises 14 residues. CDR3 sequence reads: CASSQGGGRETQYF. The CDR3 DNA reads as TGTGCCAGCAGCCAGGGAGGGGGCAGGGAGACCCAGTACTTC.

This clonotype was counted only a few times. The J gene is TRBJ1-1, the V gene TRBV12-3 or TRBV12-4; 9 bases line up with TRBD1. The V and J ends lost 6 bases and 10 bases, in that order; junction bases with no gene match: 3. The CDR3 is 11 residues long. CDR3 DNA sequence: TGTGCCAGCAGGTCGACAGGGGGAGCTTTCTTT. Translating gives CASRSTGGAFF.

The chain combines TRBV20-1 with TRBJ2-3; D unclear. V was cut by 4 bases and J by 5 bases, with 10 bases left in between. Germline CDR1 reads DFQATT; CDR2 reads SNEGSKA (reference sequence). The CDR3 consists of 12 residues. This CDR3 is CSATTQGDTQYF. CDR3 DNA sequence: TGCAGTGCTACTACTCAAGGAGATACGCAGTATTTT.

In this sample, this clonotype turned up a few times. The CDR3 nucleotides are TGTGCCAGCAGCTTGAGTAGGAGCACAGATACGCAGTATTTT. Its translation is CASSLSRSTDTQYF. The V gene is TRBV7-2, the J gene TRBJ2-3, with D hard to call. The V gene lost 3 bases and the J gene lost 0 bases, with 7 bases spanning the gap. CDR1 SGHTA and CDR2 FQGNSA come from the germline V gene. The length of the CDR3 is 14 residues.

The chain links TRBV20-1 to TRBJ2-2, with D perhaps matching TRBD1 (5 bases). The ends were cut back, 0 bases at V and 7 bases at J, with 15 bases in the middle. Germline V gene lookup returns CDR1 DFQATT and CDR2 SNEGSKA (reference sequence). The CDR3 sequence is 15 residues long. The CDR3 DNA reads TGCAGTGCTAGAGATCTCAGGGTTGGGAACGGGGAGCTGTTTTTT. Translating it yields CSARDLRVGNGELFF.

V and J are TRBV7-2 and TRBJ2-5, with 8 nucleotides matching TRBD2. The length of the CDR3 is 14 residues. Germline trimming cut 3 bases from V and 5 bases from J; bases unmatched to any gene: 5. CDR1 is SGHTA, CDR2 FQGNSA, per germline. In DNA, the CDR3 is TGTGCCAGCAGCTTGGGGACTAGAGGGGAGACCCAGTACTTC. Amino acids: CASSLGTRGETQYF.

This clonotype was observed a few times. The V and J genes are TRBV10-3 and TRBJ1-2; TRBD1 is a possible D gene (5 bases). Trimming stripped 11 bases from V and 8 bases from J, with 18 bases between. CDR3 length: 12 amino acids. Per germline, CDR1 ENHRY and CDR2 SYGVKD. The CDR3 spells CASDGGRGGYTF. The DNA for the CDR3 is TGTGCCTCCGATGGGGGAAGAGGAGGCTACACCTTC.

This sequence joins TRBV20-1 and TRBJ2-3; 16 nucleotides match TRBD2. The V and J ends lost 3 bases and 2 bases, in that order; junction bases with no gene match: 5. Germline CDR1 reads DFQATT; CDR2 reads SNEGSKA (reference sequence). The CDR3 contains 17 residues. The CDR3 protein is CSARLGTSGRATDTQYF. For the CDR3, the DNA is TGCAGTGCTAGGTTGGGGACTAGCGGGAGGGCCACAGATACGCAGTATTTT.

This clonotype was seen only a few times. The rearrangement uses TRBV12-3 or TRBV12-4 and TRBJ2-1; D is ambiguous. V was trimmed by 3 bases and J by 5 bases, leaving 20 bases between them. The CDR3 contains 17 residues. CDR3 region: CASSFRGRLAQNNEQFF. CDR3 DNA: TGTGCCAGCAGTTTTCGTGGCCGCCTTGCACAGAACAATGAGCAGTTCTTC.

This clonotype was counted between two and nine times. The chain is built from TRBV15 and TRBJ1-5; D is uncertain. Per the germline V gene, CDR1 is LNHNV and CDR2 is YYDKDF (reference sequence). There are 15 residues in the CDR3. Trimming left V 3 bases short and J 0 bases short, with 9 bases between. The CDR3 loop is CATSRGRNSNQPQHF. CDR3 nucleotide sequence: TGTGCCACCAGCAGGGGCAGGAATAGCAATCAGCCCCAGCATTTT.

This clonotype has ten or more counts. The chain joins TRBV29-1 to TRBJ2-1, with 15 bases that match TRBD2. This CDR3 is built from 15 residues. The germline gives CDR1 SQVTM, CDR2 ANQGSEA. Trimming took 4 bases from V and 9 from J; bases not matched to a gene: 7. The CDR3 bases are TGCAGCGTTGGACCCGGACTAGCGGGAGGGGCTGAGCAGTTCTTC. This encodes CSVGPGLAGGAEQFF.

The CDR3 region has the DNA TGTGCCAGCAGTCAGGTCCGCACTGGGGCCAACGTCCTGACTTTC. This encodes CASSQVRTGANVLTF. The chain couples TRBV2 to TRBJ2-6; D not resolved. V was trimmed by 5 bases and J by 2 bases, leaving 10 bases between them. The CDR3 contains 15 residues. Looked up from germline, CDR1 is SNHLY and CDR2 is FYNNEI.

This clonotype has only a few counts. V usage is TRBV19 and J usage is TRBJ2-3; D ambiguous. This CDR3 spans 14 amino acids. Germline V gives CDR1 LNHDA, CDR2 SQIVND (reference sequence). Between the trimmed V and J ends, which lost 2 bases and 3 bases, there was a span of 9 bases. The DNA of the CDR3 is TGTGCCAGTAGTATAATAGCCAGAACAGATACGCAGTATTTT. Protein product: CASSIIARTDTQYF.

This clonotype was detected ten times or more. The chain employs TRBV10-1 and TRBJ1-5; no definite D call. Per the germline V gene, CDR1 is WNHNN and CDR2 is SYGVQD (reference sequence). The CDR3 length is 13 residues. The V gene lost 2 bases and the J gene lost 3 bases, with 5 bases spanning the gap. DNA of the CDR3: TGCGCCAGCAGTGAGGGTCACAATCAGCCCCAGCATTTT. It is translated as CASSEGHNQPQHF.

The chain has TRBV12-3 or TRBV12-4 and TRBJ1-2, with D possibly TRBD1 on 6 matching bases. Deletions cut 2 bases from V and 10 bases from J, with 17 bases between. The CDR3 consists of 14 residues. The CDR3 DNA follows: TGTGCCAGCAGTTTACTCCACAGGACAGAAGACTACACCTTC. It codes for CASSLLHRTEDYTF.

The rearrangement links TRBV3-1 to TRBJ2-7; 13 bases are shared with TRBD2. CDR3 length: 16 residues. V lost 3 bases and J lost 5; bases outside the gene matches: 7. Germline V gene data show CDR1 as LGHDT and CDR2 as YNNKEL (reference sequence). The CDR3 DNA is TGTGCCAGCAGCCATACACTAGCGGGGGGGATCAACGAGCAGTACTTC. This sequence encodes CASSHTLAGGINEQYF.

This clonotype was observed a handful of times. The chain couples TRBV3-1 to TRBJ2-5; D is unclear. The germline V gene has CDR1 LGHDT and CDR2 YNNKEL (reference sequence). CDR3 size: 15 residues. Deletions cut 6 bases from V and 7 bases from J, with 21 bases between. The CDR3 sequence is CASRERLAVGMTQYF. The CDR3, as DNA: TGTGCCAGCAGGGAGAGGCTTGCGGTTGGCATGACCCAGTACTTC.

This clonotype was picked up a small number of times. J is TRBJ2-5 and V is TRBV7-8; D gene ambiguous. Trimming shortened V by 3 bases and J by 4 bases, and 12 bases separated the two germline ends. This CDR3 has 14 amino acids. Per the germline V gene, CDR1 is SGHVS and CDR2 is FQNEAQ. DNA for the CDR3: TGTGCCAGCAGCTTGGCCGGCACGACAGAGACCCAGTACTTC. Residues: CASSLAGTTETQYF.

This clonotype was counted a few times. The CDR3 protein is CASSGGSNQPQHF. The CDR3 bases are TGTGCCAGCTCGGGAGGGTCCAATCAGCCCCAGCATTTT. The chain recombines TRBV12-3 or TRBV12-4 with TRBJ1-5; no reliable D call. This CDR3 has 13 amino acids. Trimming left V 8 bases short and J 3 bases short, with 11 bases between.

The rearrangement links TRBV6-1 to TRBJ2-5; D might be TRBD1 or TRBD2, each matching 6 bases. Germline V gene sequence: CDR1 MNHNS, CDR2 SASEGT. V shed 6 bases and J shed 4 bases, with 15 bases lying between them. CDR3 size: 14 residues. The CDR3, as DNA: TGTGCCAGCAGGGAGGGGGGACCGGTAGAGACCCAGTACTTC. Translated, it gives CASREGGPVETQYF.

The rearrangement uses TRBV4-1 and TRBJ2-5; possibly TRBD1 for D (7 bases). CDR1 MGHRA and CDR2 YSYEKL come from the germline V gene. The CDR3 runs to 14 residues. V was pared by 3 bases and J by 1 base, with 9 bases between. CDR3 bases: TGCGCCAGCAGCCAGGAGGGGGCCCAAGAGACCCAGTACTTC. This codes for CASSQEGAQETQYF.

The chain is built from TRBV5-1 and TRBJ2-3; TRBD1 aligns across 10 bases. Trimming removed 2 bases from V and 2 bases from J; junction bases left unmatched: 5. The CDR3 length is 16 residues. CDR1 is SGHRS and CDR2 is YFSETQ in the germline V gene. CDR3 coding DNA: TGCGCCAGCAGCTTAGGACAGGGGGGACACACAGATACGCAGTATTTT. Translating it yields CASSLGQGGHTDTQYF.

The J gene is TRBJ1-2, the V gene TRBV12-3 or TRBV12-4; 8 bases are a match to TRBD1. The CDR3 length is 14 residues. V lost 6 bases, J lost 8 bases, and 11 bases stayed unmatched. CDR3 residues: CASSQTGAGGGYTF. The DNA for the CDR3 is TGTGCCAGCAGCCAGACAGGGGCCGGGGGAGGCTACACCTTC.

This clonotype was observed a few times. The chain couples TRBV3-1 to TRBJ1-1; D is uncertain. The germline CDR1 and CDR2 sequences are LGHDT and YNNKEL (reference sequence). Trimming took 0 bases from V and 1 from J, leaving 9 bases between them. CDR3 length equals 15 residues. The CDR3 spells CASSQERRRNTEAFF. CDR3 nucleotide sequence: TGTGCCAGCAGCCAAGAACGCAGGAGGAACACTGAAGCTTTCTTT.